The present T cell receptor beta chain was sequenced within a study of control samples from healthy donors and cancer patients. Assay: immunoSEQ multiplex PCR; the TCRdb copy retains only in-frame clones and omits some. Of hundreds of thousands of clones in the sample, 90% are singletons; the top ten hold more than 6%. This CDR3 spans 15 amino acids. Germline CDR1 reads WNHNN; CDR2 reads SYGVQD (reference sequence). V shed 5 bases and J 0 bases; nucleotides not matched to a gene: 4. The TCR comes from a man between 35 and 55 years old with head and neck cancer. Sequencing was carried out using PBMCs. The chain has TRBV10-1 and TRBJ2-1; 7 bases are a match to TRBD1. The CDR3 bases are TGCGCCAGCAGTCCGGGACAGAGCTCCTACAATGAGCAGTTCTTC. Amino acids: CASSPGQSSYNEQFF.